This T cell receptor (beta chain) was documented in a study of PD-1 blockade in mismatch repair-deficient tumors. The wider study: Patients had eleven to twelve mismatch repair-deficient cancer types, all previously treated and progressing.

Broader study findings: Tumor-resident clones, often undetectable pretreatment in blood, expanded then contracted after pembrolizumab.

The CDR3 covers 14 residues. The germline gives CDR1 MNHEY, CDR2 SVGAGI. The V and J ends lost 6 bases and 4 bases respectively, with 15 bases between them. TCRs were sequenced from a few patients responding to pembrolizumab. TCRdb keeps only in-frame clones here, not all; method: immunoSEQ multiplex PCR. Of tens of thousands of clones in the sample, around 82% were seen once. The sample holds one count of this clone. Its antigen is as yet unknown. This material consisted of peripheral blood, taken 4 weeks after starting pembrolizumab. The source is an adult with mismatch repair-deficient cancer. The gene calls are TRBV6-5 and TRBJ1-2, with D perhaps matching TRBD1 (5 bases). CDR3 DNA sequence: TGTGCCAGCAGCCCGCCGGGACGGTCCTATGGCTACACCTTC. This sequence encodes CASSPPGRSYGYTF.